The 18 T cell receptor beta chains in this list originate from one sample, sequenced in a study of T-cell reconstitution after alpha-beta-depleted transplantation in children. For TCRbeta, the library was prepared with unique molecular identifiers. TCRdb analysed the PCR reads with MiXCR anew, one entry per CDR3 protein. The sample holds fewer than 450,000 distinct CDR3 sequences, under 20% seen once. This sample comprised PBMCs, mostly from graft donor cells, obtained 360 days after TCRalphabeta/CD19-depleted stem cell transplant. The source of these receptors is a male patient aged 2-15 years who had a stem cell transplant for acute lymphoblastic leukemia, so the T cells may come from the graft donor.

This chain connects TRBV6-1 to TRBJ1-6; D is possibly TRBD1 (5 bases). CDR1 is MNHNS and CDR2 is SASEGT in the germline V gene. This CDR3 region has 11 residues. CDR3 sequence (DNA): TGTGCTACACAGGAGGCCTCACCCCTCCACTTT. Translation: CATQEASPLHF.

The chain joins TRBV2 to TRBJ2-7; possible D gene TRBD2, 7 bases. The CDR3 has 16 residues. Germline CDR1 SNHLY, CDR2 FYNNEI. V was pared by 6 bases and J by 3 bases, with 21 bases between. The CDR3 DNA follows: TGTGCCAGCAGACAGAGGGGGGGCTGGTTGGACTACGAGCAGTACTTC. Translated: CASRQRGGWLDYEQYF.

This chain links TRBV28 with TRBJ2-1, with 13 bases aligning to TRBD2. V was pared by 2 bases and J by 8 bases, with 9 bases of the junction left unmatched. Germline V CDR1 and CDR2: MDHEN, SYDVKM. This CDR3 spans 17 amino acids. Here the CDR3 reads CASSLSGLAGVFDEQFF. DNA for the CDR3: TGTGCCAGCAGTTTAAGCGGACTAGCGGGAGTTTTCGATGAGCAGTTCTTC.

The sample holds a few counts of this clonotype. The chain carries TRBV6-1 and TRBJ2-6; 11 bases align to TRBD1. Germline assignment: CDR1 MNHNS and CDR2 SASEGT. Germline trimming cut 6 bases from V and 3 bases from J; bases unmatched to any gene: 4. CDR3 length: 16 amino acids. Here the CDR3 DNA reads TGTGCCAGCAGCCCGGACAGGGGGCGTGGGGCCAACGTCCTGACTTTC. Residues: CASSPDRGRGANVLTF.

This clonotype was picked up a small number of times. The chain has TRBV27 and TRBJ2-1, with D maybe TRBD2 (6 bases). This CDR3 comprises 15 residues. Germline CDR1 reads MNHEY; CDR2 reads SMNVEV (reference sequence). V was cut by 5 bases and J by 3 bases, with 14 bases left in between. The CDR3 loop reads CASSRRGRDYNEQFF. The CDR3 DNA reads as TGTGCCAGCAGTCGCAGAGGGCGGGACTACAATGAGCAGTTCTTC.

V gene TRBV4-1 combines with J gene TRBJ1-6, with D possibly TRBD1 on 5 matching bases. Germline assignment: CDR1 MGHRA and CDR2 YSYEKL. Deletions cut 0 bases from V and 9 bases from J, with 21 bases between. CDR3 length: 18 residues. As DNA, the CDR3 is TGCGCCAGCAGCCAAGATGGGGCTACTCAGCTAATGGGTTCACCCCTCCACTTT. Residues: CASSQDGATQLMGSPLHF.

This clonotype showed up just a few times. The chain has TRBV7-2 and TRBJ2-3, with D perhaps TRBD2 (6 bases). CDR1 and CDR2 (germline): SGHTA, FQGNSA. V lost 0 bases and J lost 0, with 13 bases in between. The CDR3 extends over 17 amino acids. CDR3 amino acids: CASSLAPGLTSTDTQYF. In DNA, the CDR3 is TGTGCCAGCAGCTTAGCCCCAGGACTAACTAGCACAGATACGCAGTATTTT.

V is TRBV12-3 or TRBV12-4 and J is TRBJ1-2, with D perhaps TRBD1 (5 bases). Between the trimmed V and J ends, which lost 4 bases and 4 bases, there was a span of 10 bases. The CDR3 loop spans 13 amino acids. The CDR3 here is CASSSRAGYGYTF. DNA for the CDR3: TGTGCCAGCAGTTCCAGGGCCGGCTATGGCTACACCTTC.

The chain is built from TRBV12-3 or TRBV12-4 and TRBJ2-3, with D perhaps TRBD2 (5 bases). V dropped 3 bases and J dropped 0 bases, with 13 bases sitting between them. The CDR3 totals 16 residues. The CDR3 here is CASSFEGTPSTDTQYF. The CDR3, as DNA: TGTGCCAGCAGTTTCGAGGGCACCCCTAGCACAGATACGCAGTATTTT.

There are a few counts of this clonotype. This chain uses TRBV6-6 with TRBJ2-1; TRBD2 matches at 8 bases. The CDR3 covers 13 residues. Trimming at V came to 11 bases and at J to 0 bases, leaving 3 bases not matched to a gene. Germline CDR1 is MNHNY and CDR2 is SVGAGI (reference sequence). The CDR3 loop reads CAGSGSSYNEQFF. CDR3 coding DNA: TGTGCCGGAAGCGGGAGCTCCTACAATGAGCAGTTCTTC.

This clonotype was seen many times. One junction end disagrees with the germline gene, perhaps due to a read error. V is TRBV27 and J is TRBJ2-7, with 12 nucleotides matching TRBD2. The CDR3 consists of 14 residues. CDR1 and CDR2 from the germline V gene are MNHEY and SMNVEV (reference sequence). Here the CDR3 reads CASSLTRLAGELYF. Written as DNA, the CDR3 is TGTGCCAGCAGCCTTACTAGACTAGCGGGAGAGCTGTACTTC.

The genes are TRBV6-5 and TRBJ1-6; TRBD1 matches 7 bases. The length of the CDR3 is 18 residues. The ends lost 2 bases at V and 7 bases at J; junction bases unmatched: 14. Per the germline V gene, CDR1 is MNHEY and CDR2 is SVGAGI. CDR3 loop: CASSYQGPRDSANSPLHF. CDR3 DNA: TGTGCCAGCAGTTACCAAGGGCCCCGGGACAGCGCGAATTCACCCCTCCACTTT.

The rearrangement uses TRBV28 and TRBJ2-5; 9 bases are a match to TRBD1. V was clipped by 3 bases and J by 2 bases; unmatched bases: 10. The CDR3 consists of 17 residues. Per the germline V gene, CDR1 is MDHEN and CDR2 is SYDVKM. CDR3 DNA: TGTGCCAGCAGTTTTGTGGACAGTGGGACAGGGCAAGAGACCCAGTACTTC. Its protein product is CASSFVDSGTGQETQYF.

The chain joins TRBV29-1 to TRBJ2-5; 9 bases align to TRBD2. The CDR3 extends over 12 amino acids. V lost 4 bases to trimming and J lost 5 bases; unmatched junction nucleotides: 2. CDR1 SQVTM and CDR2 ANQGSEA come from the germline V gene. This CDR3 is CSVVAGGETQYF. The CDR3 DNA reads as TGCAGCGTTGTTGCGGGAGGGGAGACCCAGTACTTC.

A few counts support this clonotype. The V and J genes are TRBV11-2 and TRBJ2-2; tentative D call: TRBD1 (6 bases). The V end lost 3 bases, the J end lost 6 bases, and 11 bases lay between the germline ends. The CDR3 extends over 14 amino acids. Germline CDR1 reads SGHAT; CDR2 reads FQNNGV. This chain's CDR3 is CASSFNRDAGELFF. As DNA, the CDR3 is TGTGCCAGCAGCTTCAACAGGGATGCCGGGGAGCTGTTTTTT.

This clonotype has a handful of counts. The rearrangement joins TRBV20-1 to TRBJ2-3; D ambiguous. The ends were cut back, 1 base at V and 2 bases at J, with 22 bases in the middle. The CDR3 is made up of 18 amino acids. Per the germline V gene, CDR1 is DFQATT and CDR2 is SNEGSKA (reference sequence). This CDR3 reads CSARAPLLAGFSTDTQYF. Written as DNA, the CDR3 is TGCAGTGCTAGAGCGCCCTTACTCGCCGGGTTTTCCACAGATACGCAGTATTTT.

The rearrangement uses TRBV12-3 or TRBV12-4 and TRBJ2-7; D is unclear. This CDR3 has 12 residues. The germline V and J ends were trimmed by 5 bases and 2 bases, with 7 bases remaining between them. This chain's CDR3 is CASSHHPYEQYF. The DNA for the CDR3 is TGTGCCAGCAGTCATCACCCCTACGAGCAGTACTTC.

This clonotype was found many times. This chain links TRBV20-1 with TRBJ2-1, with 16 bases fitting TRBD2. CDR1 and CDR2 (germline): DFQATT, SNEGSKA (reference sequence). The junction had 7 bases not matched to a gene; V was cut back by 5 bases and J by 6 bases. This CDR3 is built from 16 residues. The CDR3: CSAWGLAGGPFNEQFF. CDR3 nucleotide sequence: TGCAGTGCTTGGGGACTAGCGGGAGGGCCCTTCAATGAGCAGTTCTTC.